A single sample is the source of the 27 T cell receptor beta chains below, sequenced in a study of T cells in women clearing cervical HPV infection. Assay used: immunoSEQ multiplex PCR; TCRdb lists only in-frame clones, some missing. The sample data list tens of thousands of clones. Sequenced sample: blood buffy coat. Source of these receptors: a woman aged 18-70 years with a cervical HPV16 infection that either progressed to CIN3+ or cleared (not recorded which).

Of note for this clone: The read terminates 3 residues before the CDR3 end, so the remaining end is supplied by the germline J gene. The J gene is TRBJ2-1, the V gene TRBV12-3 or TRBV12-4; D is perhaps TRBD1 (5 bases). Trimming shortened V by 4 bases and J by 6 bases, and 16 bases separated the two germline ends. CDR3 length: 15 residues. CDR3 bases read: TGTGCCAGCAGTTCCTCAGGGTTTGGGATCAATGAG. This translates into CASSSSGFGINE. The entire CDR3 reads CASSSSGFGINEQFF.

On this clone: The sequence runs out 3 residues before the end of the CDR3; the remainder is reconstructed from the germline J gene. The gene calls are TRBV7-9 and TRBJ1-2; tentative D call: TRBD1 (6 bases). The V and J ends lost 1 base and 7 bases respectively, with 7 bases between them. The CDR3 has 12 residues. Germline CDR1 SEHNR, CDR2 FQNEAQ (reference sequence). The chain's CDR3 is CASSLEQGGYTF. Partial CDR3 DNA: TGTGCCAGCAGCTTAGAACAGGGTGGC.

Comment on this clone: The read finishes 3 residues shy of the CDR3 end, and the germline J gene is used to complete it. The V call is TRBV5-1, the J call TRBJ1-2; 7 bases match TRBD1. This CDR3 contains 15 residues. Germline CDR1 SGHRS, CDR2 YFSETQ. CDR3 bases read: TGCGCCAGCAGCTTGAACCAGGGGGTCGGGAAGGGC. Residues: CASSLNQGVGKG. The CDR3 reads in full as CASSLNQGVGKGYTF.

As for this clone: The observed sequence ends 3 residues before the CDR3 terminus, with the missing tail filled in from the germline J gene. V and J are TRBV4-2 and TRBJ1-3; D not certain. Germline-derived CDR1 and CDR2 are LGHNA and YNFKEQ. Trimming cost V 3 bases and J 0 bases, with 9 bases left between them. The CDR3 extends over 15 amino acids. Here the CDR3 reads CASSQAGNSGNTIYF. Partial CDR3 DNA: TGTGCCAGCAGCCAGGCAGGAAACTCTGGAAACACC.

Comment on this clone: Coverage ceases 3 residues before the CDR3 finishes, and the germline J gene fills in the end. The V gene is TRBV5-1, the J gene TRBJ2-5; maybe TRBD1 (5 bases). V was cut by 4 bases and J by 3 bases, with 13 bases left in between. CDR1 and CDR2 from the germline V gene are SGHRS and YFSETQ. This CDR3 has 14 residues. The CDR3 bases that were read are TGCGCCAGCAGCCCAGGACACAAAGAAGAGACC. It specifies CASSPGHKEET. The whole CDR3 is CASSPGHKEETQYF. Supplemented by reference TRBV5-1 and TRBJ2-5, the full variable domain reads KAGVTQTPRYLIKTRGQQVTLSCSPISGHRSVSWYQQTPGQGLQFLFEYFSETQRNKGNFPGRFSGRQFSNSRSEMNVSTLELGDSALYLCASSPGHKEETQYFGPGTRLLVL.

For this clone: The CDR3 is cut off 3 residues early in the read; its end comes from the germline J gene. The J gene is TRBJ2-3, the V gene TRBV20-1, with a weak D call TRBD2 (5 bases). CDR3 length: 14 residues. V lost 6 bases, J lost 3 bases, and 16 bases lay in between. CDR1 DFQATT and CDR2 SNEGSKA come from the germline V gene (reference sequence). The covered CDR3 bases are TGCAGTGCACAGCGGCCCTGGGAGACAGATACG. This sequence encodes CSAQRPWETDT. In full, the CDR3 is CSAQRPWETDTQYF.

Details on this clone: The read gets to within 3 residues of the CDR3 end, and the germline J gene fills in the rest. The rearrangement links TRBV11-2 to TRBJ2-1; TRBD2 agrees at 7 bases. V lost 5 bases, J lost 8 bases, and 9 bases stayed unmatched. Germline values: CDR1 SGHAT, CDR2 FQNNGV. The CDR3 spans 14 residues. The CDR3 region is CASSQLAGAHEQFF. The covered CDR3 bases are TGTGCCAGCAGCCAGCTGGCGGGAGCTCATGAG.

This CDR3 is CASTQADSYEQYF. CDR3 DNA (partial): TGTGCCAGCACCCAAGCGGACTCCTACGAG. The V and J genes are TRBV2 and TRBJ2-7; D is perhaps TRBD2 (5 bases). The read ends 3 residues before the CDR3 terminus; that terminus is restored from the germline J gene. The V end was cut by 7 bases, the J end by 0 bases, with 10 bases between. Germline values: CDR1 SNHLY, CDR2 FYNNEI. The CDR3 is 13 residues long.

As to this clone: The read ends 3 residues shy of where the CDR3 ends; the end is completed using the germline J gene. The J gene is TRBJ1-5, the V gene TRBV6-1, with TRBD1 identical over 7 bases. CDR1 and CDR2 from the germline V gene are MNHNS and SASEGT. With 2 bases clipped from V and 0 bases from J, the junction kept 4 bases outside the gene matches. The CDR3 runs to 16 residues. The sequenced part of the CDR3 DNA is TGTGCCAGCAGTGAAACCAGACAGGGTAGCAATCAGCCC. This gives the protein CASSETRQGSNQP. The whole CDR3 is CASSETRQGSNQPQHF.

In regard to this clone: The read finishes 3 residues shy of the CDR3 end, and the germline J gene is used to complete it. The V gene is TRBV20-1, the J gene TRBJ2-5, with 8 bases lining up with TRBD2. V was pared by 3 bases and J by 7 bases, with 13 bases of the junction left unmatched. The CDR3 length is 15 residues. In germline, CDR1 is DFQATT, CDR2 SNEGSKA (reference sequence). The CDR3 region is CSARSDSGVVGTQYF. Partial CDR3 DNA: TGCAGTGCTAGGTCTGATAGCGGGGTGGTAGGGACC.

As to this clone: The observed sequence ends 3 residues before the CDR3 terminus, with the missing tail filled in from the germline J gene. The chain links TRBV7-8 to TRBJ1-5; D unclear. The V end lost 2 bases, the J end lost 0 bases, and 5 bases lay between the germline ends. CDR3 length: 14 amino acids. Germline V CDR1 and CDR2: SGHVS, FQNEAQ. The CDR3 spells CASSLPYSNQPQHF. CDR3 DNA (partial): TGTGCCAGCAGCTTACCCTATAGCAATCAGCCC.

Note on this clone: The read gets to within 3 residues of the CDR3 end, and the germline J gene fills in the rest. The rearrangement uses TRBV6-2 or TRBV6-3 and TRBJ2-3, with 10 bases identical to TRBD2. Unmatched junction bases numbered 9, after V lost 7 bases and J lost 8 bases. The CDR3 has 14 amino acids. Germline values: CDR1 MNHEY, CDR2 SVGEGT. The CDR3 spells CASNDLAGVGTQYF. The CDR3 DNA, read in part, is TGTGCCAGCAACGATCTAGCGGGAGTTGGTACG.

About this clone: Read sequence stops 3 residues before the CDR3 end, and the germline J gene provides the missing end. The chain employs TRBV7-3 and TRBJ2-1; 13 bases agree with TRBD2. CDR1 SGHTA and CDR2 FQGTGA come from the germline V gene. The CDR3 sequence is 16 residues long. V lost 0 bases and J lost 5; bases outside the gene matches: 1. CDR3 bases read: TGTGCCAGCAGCTTAACGGGGACTAGCGGGGACAATGAG. Protein sequence: CASSLTGTSGDNE. The full CDR3 protein is CASSLTGTSGDNEQFF.

The DNA read from the CDR3 is TGTGCCTGGAGTGTGTTGGGGACAGATACC. Translation gives CAWSVLGTDT. The complete CDR3 protein is CAWSVLGTDTYTF. The chain is built from TRBV30 and TRBJ1-2; 7 bases match TRBD1. The observed sequence ends 3 residues before the CDR3 terminus, with the missing tail filled in from the germline J gene. Germline-derived CDR1 and CDR2 are GTSNPN and SVGIG (reference sequence). The CDR3 extends over 13 amino acids.

A remark on this clone: The observed sequence ends 3 residues before the CDR3 terminus, with the missing tail filled in from the germline J gene. The rearrangement joins TRBV6-1 to TRBJ1-1, with 7 bases identical to TRBD1. The germline CDR1 and CDR2 sequences are MNHNS and SASEGT. The CDR3 loop spans 13 amino acids. The CDR3 bases that were read are TGTGCCAGCAGTGAAGCGCTAGGGGGCAGA. Amino acid sequence: CASSEALGGR. The full CDR3 protein reads CASSEALGGRAFF.

Of note for this clone: The read halts 3 residues ahead of the CDR3 end, with the missing end drawn from the germline J gene. This sequence joins TRBV14 and TRBJ2-7; 8 positions agree with TRBD1. Trimming cost V 4 bases and J 3 bases; bases outside gene matches: 11. The germline V gene has CDR1 SGHDN and CDR2 FVKESK. The CDR3 length is 16 residues. The part of the CDR3 DNA that was read is TGTGCCAGCAGCCGTATAACAGGGGGAAAGGGCTACGAG. Translation gives CASSRITGGKGYE. The entire CDR3 sequence reads CASSRITGGKGYEQYF.

On this clone: Read sequence stops 3 residues before the CDR3 end, and the germline J gene provides the missing end. The chain couples TRBV7-6 to TRBJ1-2; D is perhaps TRBD1 (5 bases). Germline V gene data show CDR1 as SGHVS and CDR2 as FNYEAQ. The CDR3 is made up of 14 amino acids. The CDR3 DNA, read in part, is TGTGCCAGCAGCTTAGACGCGGGGGATTACGAC. It codes for CASSLDAGDYD. The complete CDR3 reads CASSLDAGDYDYTF.

The part of the CDR3 DNA that was read is TGTGCCAGCAGGAACCCCGGGACAGGGGCCCCCGGGGAG. Its protein is CASRNPGTGAPGE. In full, the CDR3 is CASRNPGTGAPGELFF. V and J are TRBV2 and TRBJ2-2; 10 bases align to TRBD1. The read gets to within 3 residues of the CDR3 end, and the germline J gene fills in the rest. The CDR3 totals 16 residues. Germline values: CDR1 SNHLY, CDR2 FYNNEI. The V gene end was trimmed by 6 bases and the J gene end by 6 bases; junction bases not matched to a gene: 10.

A note on this clone: The CDR3 goes on 3 residues after the read ends, and that part is filled in from the germline J gene. The chain couples TRBV20-1 to TRBJ2-1, with D perhaps TRBD2 (6 bases). Germline CDR1 reads DFQATT; CDR2 reads SNEGSKA (reference sequence). There are 14 residues in the CDR3. V lost 5 bases and J 0 bases, leaving 11 bases between the germline ends. The CDR3 reads CSAESGRSYNEQFF. CDR3 DNA, as far as it was read: TGCAGTGCTGAAAGCGGGCGCTCCTACAATGAG.

As concerns this clone: The CDR3 end is not reached by the read, which stops 3 residues before it; the germline J gene fills it in. The chain combines TRBV6-1 with TRBJ1-2, with TRBD1 identical over 7 bases. J was trimmed by 7 bases and V by 3 bases; bases with no gene match: 8. The CDR3 sequence is 14 residues long. Per the germline V gene, CDR1 is MNHNS and CDR2 is SASEGT. CDR3 loop: CASSETGQSLGYTF. The sequenced CDR3 bases are TGTGCCAGCAGTGAGACAGGGCAGTCCCTTGGC.

A word on this clone: The CDR3 end falls 3 residues outside the read, so it is completed with the germline J gene. The chain is built from TRBV18 and TRBJ2-5, with TRBD1 matching 12 bases. The CDR3 sequence is 14 residues long. CDR1 is KGHSH and CDR2 is LQKENI in the germline V gene. J lost 4 bases, V lost 6 bases, and 3 bases had no gene match. The covered CDR3 bases are TGTGCCAGCTCTCGGGACAGGGGGCCAGAGACC. Translated: CASSRDRGPET. The full CDR3 is CASSRDRGPETQYF.

The sequenced CDR3 bases are TGCGCCAGCAACCACGCAAGGACTAGCGGGGGGGCCATAGATACG. Its protein product is CASNHARTSGGAIDT. The entire CDR3 protein is CASNHARTSGGAIDTQYF. This sequence joins TRBV4-1 and TRBJ2-3, with TRBD2 matching 15 bases. The read is 3 residues too short to cover the CDR3 end, so that end is filled in from the germline J gene. Germline V gene lookup returns CDR1 MGHRA and CDR2 YSYEKL. The V segment lost 7 bases and the J segment 5 bases; nucleotides outside the gene matches: 13. The CDR3 runs to 18 residues.

Details on this clone: The read ends 3 residues shy of where the CDR3 ends; the end is completed using the germline J gene. This rearrangement joins TRBV7-2 to TRBJ2-3; D gene ambiguous. Deletions cut 5 bases from V and 4 bases from J, with 7 bases between. There are 12 residues in the CDR3. The germline CDR1 and CDR2 sequences are SGHTA and FQGNSA. The chain's CDR3 is CASSIPADTQYF. The covered CDR3 bases are TGTGCCAGCAGCATACCGGCAGATACG.

Note on this clone: Read sequence stops 3 residues before the CDR3 end, and the germline J gene provides the missing end. This rearrangement joins TRBV7-9 to TRBJ2-3; 7 bases align to TRBD1. The CDR3 length is 14 residues. Germline CDR1 reads SEHNR; CDR2 reads FQNEAQ (reference sequence). CDR3 DNA, as far as it was read: TGTGCCAGCAGCTCACAGGGGCAGTATCAGCCG. Protein: CASSSQGQYQP. The whole CDR3 sequence reads CASSSQGQYQPQYF.

On this clone itself: The junction departs from the called germline gene at one end, perhaps through a read error. The CDR3 extends 3 residues past the end of the read, so its final part is completed from the germline J gene. Other DNA sequences in this sample translate to the same CDR3. The chain carries TRBV2 and TRBJ1-3; 8 nucleotides align to TRBD1. Germline-derived CDR1 and CDR2 are SNHLY and FYNNEI. This CDR3 is built from 13 residues. This chain's CDR3 is CASFRGPGNTIYF. CDR3 DNA, as far as it was read: TGTGCCAGCTTCAGGGGGCCTGGAAACACA. Drawing the rest from reference TRBV2 and TRBJ1-3, the complete variable domain is EPEVTQTPSHQVTQMGQEVILRCVPISNHLYFYWYRQILGQKVEFLVSFYNNEISEKSEIFDDQFSVERPDGSNFTLKIRSTKLEDSAMYFCASFRGPGNTIYFGEGSWLTVV.

Comment on this clone: Read coverage stops 3 residues before the CDR3 terminus; the germline J gene supplies the remainder. The chain is built from TRBV5-4 and TRBJ2-7, with TRBD2 matching over 8 bases. CDR1 is SGHNT and CDR2 is YYREEE in the germline V gene (reference sequence). This CDR3 spans 15 amino acids. V was clipped by 4 bases and J by 4 bases; unmatched bases: 10. The CDR3 DNA, read in part, is TGTGCCAGCAGCCGGGAGGGGGGGGTAGTTTACGAG. This sequence encodes CASSREGGVVYE. The whole CDR3 sequence is CASSREGGVVYEQYF.

Note on this clone: The read falls 3 residues short of the CDR3 end, and the missing part is taken from the germline J gene. The genes are TRBV2 and TRBJ1-1; TRBD1 might be the D (6 bases). V was pared by 5 bases and J by 4 bases, with 11 bases between. Germline V CDR1 and CDR2: SNHLY, FYNNEI. CDR3 length: 13 residues. The DNA read from the CDR3 is TGTGCCAGCAGTTTACAGGGCCCCACTGAA. The encoded protein is CASSLQGPTE. The CDR3 as a whole reads CASSLQGPTEAFF.